These 18 T cell receptor beta chains were all obtained from the same sample, sequenced in a study of blood T cell repertoires in COVID-19. TCRdb's copy holds only in-frame clones and misses some; the assay was immunoSEQ multiplex PCR. The sample consists of about 300,000 clones, about nine tenths of them appearing once. Specimen: PBMCs or T cells enriched from blood (not recorded which). Source of these receptors: a young woman who had recovered from COVID-19.

CDR3 nucleotide sequence: TGCGCCAGCAGGCACCCGCCGGGACTAGCGGTACTGAGCGGAGATACGCAGTATTTT. It yields the protein CASRHPPGLAVLSGDTQYF. This chain joins TRBV10-2 and TRBJ2-3; 11 bases align to TRBD2. Per germline, CDR1 WSHSY and CDR2 SAAADI. The trim removed 6 bases at V and 5 bases at J, leaving 19 bases unmatched. CDR3 size: 19 residues.

The chain is built from TRBV13 and TRBJ1-1; D is perhaps TRBD1 (5 bases). Germline CDR1 and CDR2: PRHDT and FYEKMQ (reference sequence). With 5 bases removed from V and 5 bases from J, the gap between germline ends came to 12 bases. The CDR3 extends over 13 amino acids. The CDR3: CASSLGGGTEAFF. CDR3 nucleotide sequence: TGTGCCAGCAGCCTGGGGGGAGGAACTGAAGCTTTCTTT.

The chain has TRBV18 and TRBJ2-3; TRBD1 matches at 7 bases. V trimming: 2 bases; J trimming: 2 bases; junction bases outside the gene matches: 7. The CDR3 length is 16 residues. The germline V gene encodes CDR1 KGHSH and CDR2 LQKENI. The CDR3 region is CASSPSTGTVTDTQYF. CDR3 DNA sequence: TGTGCCAGCTCACCATCCACCGGGACAGTCACAGATACGCAGTATTTT.

The chain is built from TRBV20-1 and TRBJ1-1; possible D gene TRBD1, 6 bases. Germline lookup yields CDR1 DFQATT and CDR2 SNEGSKA (reference sequence). V lost 6 bases and J 4 bases, leaving 15 bases between the germline ends. This CDR3 region has 13 residues. The CDR3 region has the DNA TGCAGTGCCAGTATAGGGACAAGCACTGAAGCTTTCTTT. It is translated as CSASIGTSTEAFF.

This clone occurred once. The chain has TRBV20-1 and TRBJ1-5, with 10 bases lining up with TRBD1. V lost 3 bases to trimming and J lost 5 bases; unmatched junction nucleotides: 4. The germline gives CDR1 DFQATT, CDR2 SNEGSKA (reference sequence). The CDR3 contains 14 residues. The CDR3, as DNA: TGCAGTGCTAGTCGGGACAGGGGAGATCAGCCCCAGCATTTT. Encoded protein: CSASRDRGDQPQHF.

V gene TRBV3-1 (or the pseudogene TRBV3-2) combines with J gene TRBJ1-1, with D possibly TRBD1 on 6 matching bases. The germline V and J ends were trimmed by 0 bases and 3 bases, with 17 bases remaining between them. In germline, CDR1 is LGHDT, CDR2 YNNKEL (reference sequence). The CDR3 spans 17 residues. The CDR3 here is CASSQDLLGHRDTEAFF. The CDR3 bases are TGTGCCAGCAGCCAAGATTTATTGGGTCACAGGGACACTGAAGCTTTCTTT.

The CDR3 sequence is CASSLYEGTEAFF. The CDR3 bases are TGTGCCAGCAGTCTTTACGAGGGCACTGAAGCTTTCTTT. V usage is TRBV27 and J usage is TRBJ1-1; D call uncertain. CDR3 size: 13 residues. Trimming stripped 5 bases from V and 4 bases from J, with 11 bases between. CDR1 and CDR2 (germline): MNHEY, SMNVEV (reference sequence).

The gene calls are TRBV29-1 and TRBJ2-1; 9 bases fit TRBD1. The CDR3 is 15 amino acids. Germline-derived CDR1 and CDR2 are SQVTM and ANQGSEA. The J segment lost 3 bases and the V segment lost 5 bases, leaving 8 bases of the junction unmatched. As DNA, the CDR3 is TGCAGCGTTAAAATGGGACAGGGTCGCTACAATGAGCAGTTCTTC. Translated, it gives CSVKMGQGRYNEQFF.

The chain has TRBV28 and TRBJ1-4; D not certain. This CDR3 contains 15 residues. The V gene lost 5 bases and the J gene lost 8 bases, with 18 bases spanning the gap. Germline V gene sequence: CDR1 MDHEN, CDR2 SYDVKM. CDR3 DNA sequence: TGTGCCAGCAGTACCCTTACGGACTTGGGGGAAAAACTGTTTTTT. Protein product: CASSTLTDLGEKLFF.

The V and J genes are TRBV7-9 and TRBJ2-3, with D unresolved. The V gene's germline CDR1 is SEHNR and CDR2 FQNEAQ (reference sequence). V lost 6 bases and J 0 bases, leaving 7 bases between the germline ends. This CDR3 contains 13 residues. The CDR3 DNA reads TGTGCCAGCAGTGAAACTAGCACAGATACGCAGTATTTT. This translates into CASSETSTDTQYF.

The chain is built from TRBV27 and TRBJ1-5; D not certain. V shed 4 bases and J shed 8 bases, with 18 bases lying between them. Per germline, CDR1 MNHEY and CDR2 SMNVEV (reference sequence). The CDR3 has 15 amino acids. In DNA form, the CDR3 reads TGTGCCAGCAGTTCCGGGCTAGCAGCCGGGAAGCCCCAGCATTTT. Residues: CASSSGLAAGKPQHF.

This chain connects TRBV7-9 to TRBJ1-5, with 7 bases that match TRBD1. The CDR3 is 15 residues long. V shed 1 base and J 5 bases; nucleotides not matched to a gene: 5. The V gene's germline CDR1 is SEHNR and CDR2 FQNEAQ (reference sequence). The CDR3 DNA sequence: TGTGCCAGCAGCTTAGGCGACAGGGACTATCAGCCCCAGCATTTT. This gives the protein CASSLGDRDYQPQHF.

This clone was detected a few times. Other DNA sequences from this sample encode an identical CDR3 as well. CDR3 sequence reads: CASSLASSYNEQFF. The CDR3 DNA reads TGCGCCAGCAGCTTGGCTAGCTCCTACAATGAGCAGTTCTTC. V and J are TRBV5-1 and TRBJ2-1; unclear D gene. From germline, CDR1 is SGHRS and CDR2 YFSETQ. CDR3 size: 14 residues. The V end lost 0 bases, the J end lost 0 bases, and 4 bases lay between the germline ends.

CDR3 in amino acids: CASRPQGGAYEQYF. DNA for the CDR3: TGTGCCAGCAGACCGCAGGGAGGCGCGTACGAGCAGTACTTC. The chain couples TRBV6-5 to TRBJ2-7; maybe TRBD2 (6 bases). V was trimmed by 6 bases and J by 4 bases, leaving 16 bases between them. The V gene's germline CDR1 is MNHEY and CDR2 SVGAGI. The CDR3 has 14 residues.

The rearrangement uses TRBV30 and TRBJ1-5, with TRBD1 as a possible D gene (5 bases). Trimming pared 0 bases from V and 3 bases from J, leaving 9 bases between. Germline V gene lookup returns CDR1 GTSNPN and CDR2 SVGIG (reference sequence). The CDR3 contains 14 residues. The CDR3 region is CAWSVGGVNQPQHF. The CDR3 nucleotides read TGTGCCTGGAGTGTGGGGGGGGTCAATCAGCCCCAGCATTTT.

J is TRBJ2-1 and V is TRBV29-1, with a possible D match to TRBD2 (5 bases). The germline CDR1 and CDR2 sequences are SQVTM and ANQGSEA. The CDR3 spans 15 residues. The V gene lost 0 bases and the J gene lost 1 base, with 10 bases spanning the gap. CDR3 in amino acids: CSVEDQAESYNEQFF. For the CDR3, the DNA is TGCAGCGTTGAAGATCAAGCGGAATCCTACAATGAGCAGTTCTTC.

This chain joins TRBV5-1 and TRBJ2-5, with 8 bases that match TRBD2. The length of the CDR3 is 15 residues. The V gene's germline CDR1 is SGHRS and CDR2 YFSETQ. After removal of 8 bases from V and 2 bases from J, the junction contained 11 bases not matched to a gene. The CDR3 DNA sequence: TGCGCCAGTCGGTACTGGACTAGCTCGCAAGAGACCCAGTACTTC. Its translation: CASRYWTSSQETQYF.

The CDR3 DNA sequence: TGTGCCAGCAGTCGACTGACAGGGAACAACTATGGCTACACCTTC. This codes for CASSRLTGNNYGYTF. The chain carries TRBV27 and TRBJ1-2; 7 bases match TRBD1. Germline values: CDR1 MNHEY, CDR2 SMNVEV (reference sequence). The CDR3 has 15 residues. Trimming cost V 5 bases and J 2 bases; bases outside gene matches: 8.